This T cell receptor beta chain stems from a study of T cell clonality in common variable immunodeficiency. Findings of the study overall: The cause of increased CVID clonality remains unclear without subpopulation sequencing. Reportedly, TCR beta sequences from common variable immunodeficiency showed fewer deletions and N-nucleotide insertions. Fewer TCRbeta clones were shared among CVID subjects than controls. CVID subjects had higher TCRbeta clonality than healthy controls, most marked in about a third.

Produced via immunoSEQ multiplex PCR; TCRdb's table is partial and in-frame only. The sample was found to contain 55,000 to 65,000 clones, and every one recurs. The CDR3 runs to 17 residues. V shed 0 bases, J shed 8 bases, and the junction held 13 bases outside the gene matches. Germline V gene data show CDR1 as LNHDA and CDR2 as SQIVND (reference sequence). This clone was counted ten times or more. Its matching antigen is unknown. With the read ending 3 residues before the CDR3 end, the germline J gene is used to fill in that end. This chain uses TRBV19 with TRBJ2-1, with 7 bases lining up with TRBD2. Sequenced sample: peripheral blood mononuclear cells. The sequence was collected from a person between 18 and 75 years old in good health. The CDR3 region is CASSIEVGAGARDEQFF. CDR3 bases read: TGTGCCAGTAGTATAGAAGTTGGCGCGGGAGCGAGAGATGAG.